Listed below are T cell receptor beta chains from one sample, sequenced in a study of blood T cells in healthy people across ages. TCRdb reprocessed the 5' RACE reads with MiXCR, giving one entry per CDR3 protein. Here the sample spans 1.2 million to 1.5 million distinct CDR3 sequences, 59% being singletons. The specimen sequenced was blood. These TCRs come from a man younger than 35 in good health. The CDR3 runs from the conserved cysteine through the conserved F or W. The order of the fields is V gene, D gene, clone size, J gene, CDR3 DNA, CDR3 protein. D genes are given only for firm matches. Size is stated for part of the rows, as once, few or many counts, or as a class when the clone is expanded.

TRBV7-9,TRBD2,NA,TRBJ2-4,TGTGCCAGCAGCCCACGAGCGGGGGGCCTTGGTGTCATTCAGTACTTC,CASSPRAGGLGVIQYF
TRBV25-1,TRBD1,NA,TRBJ2-2,TGTGCCAGCAGTGATGGGACAGGGGTCCTAGGAAGGAGAACCGGGGAGCTGTTTTTT,CASSDGTGVLGRRTGELFF
TRBV5-6,NA,few,TRBJ1-1,TGTGCCAGCAGCCCGGATTGGGGGCGTCGACGCACTGAAGCTTTCTTT,CASSPDWGRRRTEAFF
TRBV7-9,NA,NA,TRBJ2-1,TGTGCCAGCAGCCCCTACGATAGGGAAACTTCCTACAATGAGCAGTTCTTC,CASSPYDRETSYNEQFF
TRBV15,TRBD2,NA,TRBJ2-1,TGTGCCACCAGCAGAGATAATCAGGGACTAGGGCAGTTCTTC,CATSRDNQGLGQFF
TRBV7-9,NA,NA,TRBJ1-4,TGTGCCAGCAGCTTAGGCCCCATTGAGTCGGGGGAAAAACTGTTTTTT,CASSLGPIESGEKLFF
TRBV4-1,NA,NA,TRBJ2-3,TGCGCCAGCCGAACCTCAGGGGGGCCCAGGACAGATACGCAGTATTTT,CASRTSGGPRTDTQYF
TRBV5-5,NA,NA,TRBJ1-2,TGTGCCAGCAGCTTACCACTACGGAACTATGGCTACACCTTC,CASSLPLRNYGYTF
TRBV20-1,NA,few,TRBJ1-2,TGCAGTGCTAAAGTCGAGACGAGCTATGGCTACACCTTC,CSAKVETSYGYTF
TRBV25-1,NA,few,TRBJ1-2,TGTGCCAGCAGTAAACAGGGAAGTCCGCGGGGCTACACCTTC,CASSKQGSPRGYTF
TRBV20-1,NA,few,TRBJ2-7,TGCAGTGCTAGAGATGTCCAGGCTTACTCCTACGAGCAGTACTTC,CSARDVQAYSYEQYF
TRBV7-2,NA,NA,TRBJ1-2,TGTGCCAGCAGCTTAGAGGGTCGGGGGGCCGCGGCTGGCTACACCTTC,CASSLEGRGAAAGYTF
TRBV4-2,TRBD2,NA,TRBJ2-7,TGTGCCAGCAGCCAAGAGGGACTAGCGGGAGGCGAGCAGTACTTC,CASSQEGLAGGEQYF
TRBV4-1,NA,NA,TRBJ2-6,TGCGCCAGCAGCCGCTCCCCCCCCTCTGCTGGGGCCAACGTCCTGACTTTC,CASSRSPPSAGANVLTF
TRBV7-9,NA,NA,TRBJ1-4,TGTGCCAGCAGCTTAGACCTTGGGGAGATAGGAGAAAAACTGTTTTTT,CASSLDLGEIGEKLFF
TRBV7-2,TRBD2,NA,TRBJ2-7,TGTGCCAGCCAAAAGGGGACTAGCACCTACGAGCAGTACTTC,CASQKGTSTYEQYF
TRBV6-2/TRBV6-3,NA,NA,TRBJ2-2,TGTGCCAGCAGTTACCCCCTTTCTGGCGGGGAGCTGTTTTTT,CASSYPLSGGELFF
TRBV7-2,TRBD2,NA,TRBJ2-1,TGTGCCAGCAGCTTAGTCTTTAGCGGGGAGTACAATGAGCAGTTCTTC,CASSLVFSGEYNEQFF
TRBV29-1,NA,NA,TRBJ2-1,TGCAGCGTTGAAGATTGGGATGAGCAGTTCTTC,CSVEDWDEQFF
TRBV3-1,TRBD2,NA,TRBJ2-3,TGTGCCAGCAGCCAAGATGAGTGGTCTAGCGGGGCCACAGATACGCAGTATTTT,CASSQDEWSSGATDTQYF
TRBV4-1,NA,NA,TRBJ2-5,TGCGCCAGCAGCCAACCTGGAGGGGGGGCACAAGAGACCCAGTACTTC,CASSQPGGGAQETQYF
TRBV28,TRBD2,NA,TRBJ2-7,TGTGCCAGCAGCTCGAGCGGGGGGGTACGCAACGAGCAGTACTTC,CASSSSGGVRNEQYF
TRBV27,NA,NA,TRBJ2-3,TGTGCCAGCAGTGCACTCGACGGCCCTGATACGCAGTATTTT,CASSALDGPDTQYF
TRBV12-3/TRBV12-4,NA,NA,TRBJ1-3,TGTGCCAGCAGTTTGGGGGAGTACTCTGGAAACACCATATATTTT,CASSLGEYSGNTIYF
TRBV4-3,TRBD1,few,TRBJ2-1,TGCGCCAGCAGCCAAGATCGCCGGACAGGTTACAATGAGCAGTTCTTC,CASSQDRRTGYNEQFF
TRBV20-1,NA,few,TRBJ2-3,TGCAGTGCTAGAGGTATTACTAGCACAGATACGCAGTATTTT,CSARGITSTDTQYF
TRBV9,NA,NA,TRBJ2-5,TGTGCCAGCAGCCCCGGTGCAGGGAAAGAGACCCAGTACTTC,CASSPGAGKETQYF
TRBV2,TRBD1,NA,TRBJ2-7,TGTGCCAGCAATAGGGGGCTACCGTACGAGCAGTACTTC,CASNRGLPYEQYF